A single T cell receptor beta chain is shown here with its context. Its antigen is not identified. This entry is derived from a study of cytomegalovirus exposure and HLA in healthy donors. General study points: The HLA-A and HLA-B alleles of most subjects were reportedly predicted accurately from TCR beta sequences. Later analysis showed most CMV-associated TCR beta chains appearing HLA-restricted. Later analysis demonstrated an association between a missense DCLRE1C variant and TCR beta V- and J-gene trimming. A later analysis found common viral pathogens apparently linked to several of the most significant clusters.

In the PCR, 60 Vbeta and 13 Jbeta primers were used. Libraries were prepared by immunoSEQ multiplex PCR; TCRdb keeps only in-frame clonotypes and omits some of them. The table has 100,000 to 150,000 clones, roughly 73% seen once. The ends were cut back, 0 bases at V and 13 bases at J, with 10 bases in the middle. The CDR3 length is 12 residues. Looked up from germline, CDR1 is SGHRS and CDR2 is YFSETQ. Sequenced: PBMCs. The origin of this receptor is a man aged 60-69 years in good health and CMV-seropositive. The V call is TRBV5-1, the J call TRBJ1-4; tentatively, D is TRBD1 (5 bases). Here the CDR3 DNA reads TGCGCCAGCAGCTTGGATGCGGGGACACTGTTTTTT. This gives the protein CASSLDAGTLFF.